Listed here are 20 T cell receptor beta chains from one sample, sequenced in a study of OX40 agonist ivuxolimab in advanced cancers. The data were produced by immunoSEQ multiplex PCR, yet TCRdb's version contains in-frame clones alone and is incomplete. This table has 26,000 or so clones, about 74% appearing once. The sequencing here drew on CD4+ or CD8+ T cells sorted from blood, taken in a trial of the OX40 agonist ivuxolimab. These receptors all stem from an adult with an advanced solid tumor such as melanoma, head and neck, liver or kidney cancer.

V gene TRBV7-3 combines with J gene TRBJ2-1; 8 bases map to TRBD2. Germline loops: CDR1 SGHTA, CDR2 FQGTGA. Trimming removed 4 bases from V and 1 base from J; junction bases left unmatched: 3. The CDR3 has 15 amino acids. The CDR3 DNA follows: TGTGCCAGCAGCTATTTAGCGGGGTCCTACAATGAGCAGTTCTTC. Residues: CASSYLAGSYNEQFF.

CDR3 sequence: CSVWGDRGLDEQYF. CDR3 DNA: TGCAGCGTATGGGGAGACAGGGGGCTCGACGAGCAGTACTTC. The J gene is TRBJ2-7, the V gene TRBV29-1; TRBD1 agrees at 10 bases. Germline V gene sequence: CDR1 SQVTM, CDR2 ANQGSEA. The CDR3 contains 14 residues. The V segment lost 6 bases and the J segment 5 bases; nucleotides outside the gene matches: 10.

The rearrangement uses TRBV13 and TRBJ2-1; TRBD2 might be the D (7 bases). CDR1 is PRHDT and CDR2 is FYEKMQ in the germline V gene (reference sequence). Trimming stripped 1 base from V and 6 bases from J, with 16 bases between. The length of the CDR3 is 16 residues. The CDR3 DNA reads TGTGCCAGCAGCTTAGCCGCCCCGGGGGGCAGCAATGAGCAGTTCTTC. Encoded protein: CASSLAAPGGSNEQFF.

The V gene is TRBV18, the J gene TRBJ1-2; D ambiguous. Trimming removed 4 bases at V and 1 base at J, with 7 bases between. CDR3 size: 13 residues. Per germline, CDR1 KGHSH and CDR2 LQKENI. CDR3 residues: CASSRGNNYGYTF. The CDR3 DNA follows: TGTGCCAGCTCACGCGGCAATAACTATGGCTACACCTTC.

The CDR3 loop is CASSLGTSTDTQYF. Here the CDR3 DNA reads TGTGCCAGCAGCTTGGGGACTAGCACAGATACGCAGTATTTT. The rearrangement uses TRBV5-5 and TRBJ2-3; weak D call: TRBD2 (5 bases). The CDR3 is 14 residues long. From germline, CDR1 is SGHKS and CDR2 YYEKEE (reference sequence). The ends were cut back, 0 bases at V and 0 bases at J, with 5 bases in the middle.

This clone has a single count. This chain joins TRBV7-3 and TRBJ1-2; D remains unclear. The ends were cut back, 5 bases at V and 2 bases at J, with 12 bases in the middle. The CDR3 totals 14 residues. Per the germline V gene, CDR1 is SGHTA and CDR2 is FQGTGA. The CDR3, as DNA: TGTGCCAGCAGCCCGGACGGCCCCAACTATGGCTACACCTTC. Its protein product is CASSPDGPNYGYTF.

The chain joins TRBV7-2 to TRBJ1-2; TRBD1 matches at 11 bases. This CDR3 is 16 amino acids long. The germline V gene has CDR1 SGHTA and CDR2 FQGNSA. V shed 5 bases, J shed 4 bases, and the junction held 9 bases outside the gene matches. CDR3 loop: CASSPPGQGVSYGYTF. In DNA form, the CDR3 reads TGTGCCAGCAGCCCACCGGGACAGGGGGTGAGCTATGGCTACACCTTC.

This chain connects TRBV5-1 to TRBJ2-5; TRBD2 matches at 11 bases. Per the germline V gene, CDR1 is SGHRS and CDR2 is YFSETQ. V trimming: 0 bases; J trimming: 2 bases; junction bases outside the gene matches: 6. The CDR3 has 17 amino acids. The CDR3 region is CASSLGSGTSGQETQYF. CDR3 coding DNA: TGCGCCAGCAGCTTGGGTAGCGGGACTAGCGGACAAGAGACCCAGTACTTC.

This chain uses TRBV19 with TRBJ2-2; maybe TRBD1 (5 bases). Trimming took off 1 base at V and 6 bases at J, with 15 bases between the two ends. The CDR3 is 16 residues long. Germline values: CDR1 LNHDA, CDR2 SQIVND (reference sequence). The CDR3 reads CASSIVGPGKAGELFF. As DNA, the CDR3 is TGTGCCAGTAGTATAGTGGGGCCAGGGAAGGCCGGGGAGCTGTTTTTT.

The V call is TRBV7-2, the J call TRBJ1-2; possibly TRBD1 for D (5 bases). Germline-derived CDR1 and CDR2 are SGHTA and FQGNSA. CDR3 length equals 17 residues. V was cut by 4 bases and J by 4 bases, with 22 bases left in between. The DNA for the CDR3 is TGTGCCAGCAGCTCCCTGGGGGGAATTGAGGCTTTCTATGGCTACACCTTC. Translated, it gives CASSSLGGIEAFYGYTF.

This sequence joins TRBV6-1 and TRBJ1-5; D unclear. V lost 5 bases to trimming and J lost 4 bases, with 15 bases between them. CDR1 and CDR2 from the germline V gene are MNHNS and SASEGT. The CDR3 runs to 15 residues. The CDR3 reads CASSPLFLGNQPQHF. CDR3 nucleotides: TGTGCCAGCAGTCCCCTATTCCTAGGGAATCAGCCCCAGCATTTT.

The gene calls are TRBV11-3 and TRBJ2-7; 8 bases align to TRBD2. Germline CDR1 SGHNT, CDR2 YENEEA. J was trimmed by 2 bases and V by 5 bases; bases with no gene match: 8. The CDR3 sequence is 15 residues long. Written as DNA, the CDR3 is TGTGCCAGCAGCCGAAGAGCGGGGGACGCCTACGAGCAGTACTTC. It is translated as CASSRRAGDAYEQYF.

The chain links TRBV6-5 to TRBJ1-6; no definite D call. Germline lookup yields CDR1 MNHEY and CDR2 SVGAGI. Trimming left V 3 bases short and J 6 bases short, with 12 bases between. The CDR3 is made up of 15 amino acids. The DNA of the CDR3 is TGTGCCAGCAGTTATGGGGTTCAGCGTAATTCACCCCTCCACTTT. This encodes CASSYGVQRNSPLHF.

The chain has TRBV25-1 and TRBJ2-7; D perhaps matches TRBD1 (6 bases). The CDR3 totals 14 residues. Germline CDR1 and CDR2: MGHDK and SYGVNS. The germline V and J ends were trimmed by 3 bases and 4 bases, with 13 bases remaining between them. This CDR3 is CASSEDSRGYEQYF. CDR3 DNA: TGTGCCAGCAGTGAGGACAGTAGAGGGTACGAGCAGTACTTC.

The J gene is TRBJ2-6, the V gene TRBV28; D possibly corresponds to TRBD1 (5 bases). Germline assignment: CDR1 MDHEN and CDR2 SYDVKM. The V end was cut by 6 bases, the J end by 4 bases, with 10 bases between. The CDR3 extends over 14 amino acids. CDR3 residues: CASRQGNGANVLTF. The CDR3 DNA follows: TGTGCCAGCAGGCAGGGAAACGGGGCCAACGTCCTGACTTTC.

This sequence joins TRBV6-5 and TRBJ2-7; 7 bases match TRBD1. The ends lost 4 bases at V and 0 bases at J; junction bases unmatched: 6. The germline V gene has CDR1 MNHEY and CDR2 SVGAGI. This CDR3 has 15 amino acids. CDR3 sequence: CASSSAGTDSYEQYF. DNA for the CDR3: TGTGCCAGCAGTTCCGCCGGGACAGACTCCTACGAGCAGTACTTC.

The sample holds one count of this clone. This chain joins TRBV7-2 and TRBJ2-7; D is possibly TRBD2 (5 bases). This CDR3 spans 11 amino acids. Trimming cost V 4 bases and J 6 bases, with 7 bases left between them. The germline CDR1 and CDR2 sequences are SGHTA and FQGNSA. The CDR3 loop is CASSSRGEQYF. The CDR3 DNA follows: TGTGCCAGCAGCTCCCGGGGCGAGCAGTACTTC.

The V call is TRBV7-2, the J call TRBJ2-6; D perhaps matches TRBD1 (5 bases). Germline assignment: CDR1 SGHTA and CDR2 FQGNSA. The length of the CDR3 is 19 residues. V lost 2 bases to trimming and J lost 0 bases, with 17 bases between them. As DNA, the CDR3 is TGTGCCAGCAGCTTAAGGTATCAGGGCAATCCCTCTGGGGCCAACGTCCTGACTTTC. Amino acid sequence: CASSLRYQGNPSGANVLTF.

The chain is built from TRBV6-6 and TRBJ2-7; maybe TRBD1 (5 bases). Germline CDR1 reads MNHNY; CDR2 reads SVGAGI (reference sequence). The CDR3 loop spans 15 amino acids. The V end lost 0 bases, the J end lost 2 bases, and 11 bases lay between the germline ends. The chain's CDR3 is CASSYSVGPPYEQYF. The CDR3, as DNA: TGTGCCAGCAGTTACTCGGTGGGGCCCCCCTACGAGCAGTACTTC.

The chain has TRBV4-2 and TRBJ2-3, with 8 bases identical to TRBD2. V was pared by 4 bases and J by 2 bases, with 5 bases of the junction left unmatched. Per the germline V gene, CDR1 is LGHNA and CDR2 is YNFKEQ. The CDR3 sequence is 15 residues long. CDR3 nucleotides: TGTGCCAGCAGCCCAGGGACTAGAGACACAGATACGCAGTATTTT. Protein sequence: CASSPGTRDTDTQYF.